The source of this T cell receptor beta chain is a study of cytomegalovirus exposure and HLA in healthy donors. Findings and caveats of the study: Using a false discovery rate of 0.05, a later analysis showed that approximately 18,000 TCR beta sequences were associated with HLA alleles. In a later analysis, several top co-occurrence clusters appeared linked to parvovirus B19, influenza, CMV and Epstein-Barr virus.

This PCR relied on a set of 60 Vbeta primers and 13 Jbeta primers. Method: immunoSEQ multiplex PCR; TCRdb's copy keeps in-frame clones and lacks some. Of 110,000 or so clones listed, roughly 76% are singletons. The CDR3 length is 13 residues. The V gene lost 5 bases and the J gene lost 2 bases, with 7 bases spanning the gap. Germline V gene sequence: CDR1 MNHEY, CDR2 SMNVEV (reference sequence). Sampled while nominally healthy, donors likely had unrecorded immune exposures. To note about this clone: Its antigen is unidentified.

The sample comprised PBMCs. This chain uses TRBV27 with TRBJ1-5, with D unresolved. This sequence originates from a man in his forties or fifties in good health and CMV-seropositive. The chain's CDR3 is CASSLTGNQPQHF. DNA of the CDR3: TGTGCCAGCAGTCTTACGGGCAATCAGCCCCAGCATTTT.